These T cell receptor beta chains were read from a single sample in a study of cytomegalovirus exposure and HLA in healthy donors. TCRdb's table, derived via immunoSEQ multiplex PCR, lists solely in-frame clones and lacks some. There are about 120,000 clones in the sample; around 90% occur only once, and under 2% lies in the top ten. The sequenced sample was PBMCs. The origin of the receptors is a young woman in good health and CMV-seronegative. CDR3s include the opening cysteine and the closing phenylalanine or tryptophan. D genes are given only for firm matches.

V,D,J,CDR3,DNA
TRBV28,.,TRBJ2-5,CASYGGPGETQYF,TGTGCCAGTTACGGGGGTCCCGGGGAGACCCAGTACTTC
TRBV5-1,TRBD1,TRBJ1-2,CASSPGTGPLSGYTF,TGCGCCAGCAGCCCCGGGACAGGGCCCCTCTCTGGCTACACCTTC
TRBV7-2,TRBD1,TRBJ1-2,CASSPRTGGGFNYGYTF,TGTGCCAGCAGCCCGCGGACAGGGGGCGGTTTTAACTATGGCTACACCTTC
TRBV27,.,TRBJ2-7,CASSLSRSYEQYF,TGTGCCAGCAGTTTATCCCGGTCCTACGAGCAGTACTTC
TRBV4-1,.,TRBJ1-1,CASSTLGQFEAFF,TGCGCCAGCAGCACCCTCGGACAGTTCGAAGCTTTCTTT
TRBV5-6,.,TRBJ1-2,CASGSEHPGYTF,TGTGCCAGCGGGTCGGAGCATCCGGGCTACACCTTC
TRBV7-8,TRBD1,TRBJ2-2,CASSLTGVVGELFF,TGTGCCAGCAGCCTGACAGGGGTCGTCGGGGAGCTGTTTTTT
TRBV19,.,TRBJ2-2,CASSIASYTGELFF,TGTGCCAGTAGTATTGCTAGCTACACCGGGGAGCTGTTTTTT
TRBV28,.,TRBJ2-3,CASSGLDTQYF,TGTGCCAGCAGCGGACTAGATACGCAGTATTTT
TRBV19,.,TRBJ2-3,CASSLPLVADTQYF,TGTGCCAGTAGTTTGCCACTAGTAGCAGATACGCAGTATTTT